Given below is one T cell receptor (beta chain) in context. The data are from a study of blood T cell repertoires in COVID-19. Study details: Acute and convalescent COVID-19 specimens originated in the United States, Italy and Spain.

The assay was immunoSEQ multiplex PCR, and TCRdb's table has in-frame clones only and misses some. This table holds over 35,000 clones, approximately 83% found once. The CDR3 is 13 residues long. The V gene end was trimmed by 6 bases and the J gene end by 10 bases; junction bases not matched to a gene: 7. Germline CDR1 is SGHKS and CDR2 is YYEKEE (reference sequence). Followed over time, Seattle patients had been enrolled while infection was active. This chain connects TRBV5-5 to TRBJ1-6, with 7 nucleotides matching TRBD1. This TCR was sampled from an elderly woman with COVID-19, enrolled during active disease. The sequencing sample was made of peripheral blood. The CDR3 protein is CASNWDSGSPLHF. The CDR3, as DNA: TGTGCCAGCAACTGGGACAGCGGCTCACCCCTCCACTTT.